The rows below give T cell receptor beta chains drawn from one sample of a study of T cells of healthy individuals. TCRdb fed the 5' RACE reads into MiXCR, producing one record per CDR3 protein. The table has around 90,000 distinct CDR3 sequences, around 5.1% seen once; the top ten hold roughly 7.5%. The receptors shown here come from a female donor in good health. Each CDR3 is given with its conserved first and last residue. The order of the fields is D gene, V gene, J gene, clone size, CDR3 DNA, CDR3 protein. D genes are given only for firm matches. Size tells how often a clone was seen (once, few, many) or the class of an expanded clone, and some rows leave it out.

d_call: TRBD2; v_call: TRBV5-1; j_call: TRBJ2-1; clone_size: many; cdr3_nt: TGCGCCAGCAGCTTGGTAGCGGGTGCGAGTGAGCAGTTCTTC; cdr3_aa: CASSLVAGASEQFF
d_call: -; v_call: TRBV28; j_call: TRBJ2-7; clone_size: many; cdr3_nt: TGTGCCAGCAGCTCCTGGAGAGAGAGTTACGAGCAGTACTTC; cdr3_aa: CASSSWRESYEQYF
d_call: TRBD1; v_call: TRBV9; j_call: TRBJ1-1; clone_size: -; cdr3_nt: TGTGCCAGCAGCGTAGGGGGACAGGGGACTGAAGCTTTCTTT; cdr3_aa: CASSVGGQGTEAFF
d_call: TRBD2; v_call: TRBV6-5; j_call: TRBJ2-1; clone_size: few; cdr3_nt: TGTGCCAGCAGTCCGCCTAGCGGGAGGTCGGATGAGCAGTTCTTC; cdr3_aa: CASSPPSGRSDEQFF
d_call: -; v_call: TRBV3-1; j_call: TRBJ1-2; clone_size: many; cdr3_nt: TGTGCCAGCAGTAAGGGACACCCCACTAACTATGGCTACACCTTC; cdr3_aa: CASSKGHPTNYGYTF
d_call: -; v_call: TRBV27; j_call: TRBJ1-2; clone_size: many; cdr3_nt: TGTGCCAGCGGACAGATCTATGGCTACACCTTC; cdr3_aa: CASGQIYGYTF
d_call: TRBD1; v_call: TRBV12-3/TRBV12-4; j_call: TRBJ2-3; clone_size: many; cdr3_nt: TGTGCCAGCAGTCCCCGGGACAGCTCCACAGATACGCAGTATTTT; cdr3_aa: CASSPRDSSTDTQYF
d_call: -; v_call: TRBV5-5; j_call: TRBJ2-2; clone_size: many; cdr3_nt: TGTGCCAGCAGCTTTACAGGGACGAACACCGGGGAGCTGTTTTTT; cdr3_aa: CASSFTGTNTGELFF
d_call: TRBD2; v_call: TRBV6-2/TRBV6-3; j_call: TRBJ2-1; clone_size: many; cdr3_nt: TGTGCCAGCAGGAATTCTGACCGAGCGGGGGGTAATGAGCAGTTCTTC; cdr3_aa: CASRNSDRAGGNEQFF
d_call: -; v_call: TRBV5-6; j_call: TRBJ2-3; clone_size: many; cdr3_nt: TGTGCCAGCAGCTGGACAACTAGTCTTGGCCTCACAGATACGCAGTATTTT; cdr3_aa: CASSWTTSLGLTDTQYF
d_call: TRBD1; v_call: TRBV27; j_call: TRBJ2-7; clone_size: few; cdr3_nt: TGTGCCAGCAGCCTGACAGGGTTGGACTGGGAGCAGTACTTC; cdr3_aa: CASSLTGLDWEQYF
d_call: TRBD2; v_call: TRBV7-3; j_call: TRBJ2-1; clone_size: few; cdr3_nt: TGTGCCAGTAGCGGGACTAGCGGGAGTAGCGATGAGCAGTTCTTC; cdr3_aa: CASSGTSGSSDEQFF
d_call: TRBD1; v_call: TRBV7-6; j_call: TRBJ1-1; clone_size: -; cdr3_nt: TGTGCCAGCAGCTTAGAGGTGACAGGGGGAGGTGAAGCTTTCTTT; cdr3_aa: CASSLEVTGGGEAFF
d_call: -; v_call: TRBV3-1; j_call: TRBJ1-6; clone_size: many; cdr3_nt: TGTGCCAGCAGCCAGTTGGCGGGACCCTATAATTCACCCCTCCACTTT; cdr3_aa: CASSQLAGPYNSPLHF
d_call: -; v_call: TRBV5-1; j_call: TRBJ1-2; clone_size: many; cdr3_nt: TGCGCCAGCAGCTCGAACCGGCTTTCCTATGGCTACACCTTC; cdr3_aa: CASSSNRLSYGYTF
d_call: -; v_call: TRBV3-1; j_call: TRBJ2-4; clone_size: -; cdr3_nt: TGTGCCAGCAGCCAAGAACCAACCTGGGCCAAAAACATTCAGTACTTC; cdr3_aa: CASSQEPTWAKNIQYF
d_call: -; v_call: TRBV30; j_call: TRBJ1-5; clone_size: many; cdr3_nt: TGTGCCTGGAGTGGGACAGAAGCCACTCAGCCCCAGCATTTT; cdr3_aa: CAWSGTEATQPQHF
d_call: -; v_call: TRBV27; j_call: TRBJ1-3; clone_size: many; cdr3_nt: TGTGCCAGCAGTTTATCGGGGGGACCTCTTAGGCGGAACACCATATATTTT; cdr3_aa: CASSLSGGPLRRNTIYF
d_call: -; v_call: TRBV6-5; j_call: TRBJ2-1; clone_size: many; cdr3_nt: TGTGCCAGCAGTTCCTGGGGCGCCGCACCTAACAATGAGCAGTTCTTC; cdr3_aa: CASSSWGAAPNNEQFF
d_call: -; v_call: TRBV15; j_call: TRBJ2-4; clone_size: -; cdr3_nt: TGTGCCACCAGCAGAACCTCCTACGGACCGGGCGTCCAGAACATTCAGTACTTC; cdr3_aa: CATSRTSYGPGVQNIQYF
d_call: -; v_call: TRBV10-3; j_call: TRBJ1-1; clone_size: many; cdr3_nt: TGTGCCATCCGGTCCGGGGTCGGGGAGGCTTTCTTT; cdr3_aa: CAIRSGVGEAFF
d_call: -; v_call: TRBV6-6; j_call: TRBJ1-5; clone_size: few; cdr3_nt: TGTGCCAGCAGTTACTCGCAGGTTAGCAATCAGCCCCAGCATTTT; cdr3_aa: CASSYSQVSNQPQHF
d_call: -; v_call: TRBV20-1; j_call: TRBJ1-5; clone_size: many; cdr3_nt: TGCAGTGCTAGTGGGAGTACGGGCGGAGATCAGCCCCAGCATTTT; cdr3_aa: CSASGSTGGDQPQHF
d_call: -; v_call: TRBV7-8; j_call: TRBJ1-1; clone_size: many; cdr3_nt: TGTGCCAGCAGCTTAGTTGGGGGGGTCGAGACTGAAGCTTTCTTT; cdr3_aa: CASSLVGGVETEAFF
d_call: TRBD1; v_call: TRBV7-9; j_call: TRBJ2-5; clone_size: few; cdr3_nt: TGTGCCAGCAGCTCTGGGACAGTCCAAGAGACCCAGTACTTC; cdr3_aa: CASSSGTVQETQYF
d_call: -; v_call: TRBV12-3/TRBV12-4; j_call: TRBJ1-1; clone_size: many; cdr3_nt: TGTGCCAGCAGTTTAGGCAGGTCTGAAGCTTTCTTT; cdr3_aa: CASSLGRSEAFF
d_call: -; v_call: TRBV27; j_call: TRBJ2-7; clone_size: many; cdr3_nt: TGTGCCAGCAGTTTCCAGACGGGCGAGCAGTACTTC; cdr3_aa: CASSFQTGEQYF
d_call: -; v_call: TRBV4-2; j_call: TRBJ2-3; clone_size: -; cdr3_nt: TGTGCCAGCAGCCAAGAACTACAGGGTAGTACAGATACGCAGTATTTT; cdr3_aa: CASSQELQGSTDTQYF
d_call: TRBD2; v_call: TRBV4-2; j_call: TRBJ2-3; clone_size: -; cdr3_nt: TGTGCCAGCAGCTCCGATGTCCAGCGGGAGTTTACAGATACGCAGTATTTT; cdr3_aa: CASSSDVQREFTDTQYF
d_call: -; v_call: TRBV4-1; j_call: TRBJ1-5; clone_size: few; cdr3_nt: TGCGCCAGCAGCCCCCGGGGCCCTAGCAATCAGCCCCAGCATTTT; cdr3_aa: CASSPRGPSNQPQHF
d_call: -; v_call: TRBV7-2; j_call: TRBJ1-5; clone_size: -; cdr3_nt: TGTGCCAGCAGAGACGGGCTGGAGCCCCAGCATTTT; cdr3_aa: CASRDGLEPQHF
d_call: TRBD2; v_call: TRBV30; j_call: TRBJ2-3; clone_size: many; cdr3_nt: TGTGCCTGGGAACTACTAGCGGGAGGAGCAGATACGCAGTATTTT; cdr3_aa: CAWELLAGGADTQYF
d_call: TRBD2; v_call: TRBV3-1; j_call: TRBJ2-2; clone_size: many; cdr3_nt: TGTGCCAGCAGCCATAGCGGGATAGCGAACACCGGGGAGCTGTTTTTT; cdr3_aa: CASSHSGIANTGELFF
d_call: -; v_call: TRBV28; j_call: TRBJ2-7; clone_size: many; cdr3_nt: TGTGCCAGCAGTTTTCCAGGCACGGGGCGCGAGCAGTACTTC; cdr3_aa: CASSFPGTGREQYF
d_call: TRBD1; v_call: TRBV7-9; j_call: TRBJ1-3; clone_size: -; cdr3_nt: TGTGCCAGCAGCTCGTCAATGGACAGGAGCTCTGGAAACACCATATATTTT; cdr3_aa: CASSSSMDRSSGNTIYF
d_call: TRBD1; v_call: TRBV19; j_call: TRBJ1-5; clone_size: -; cdr3_nt: TGTGCCAGTAGTAGCCGGGGGACAGGGGGAGATCAGCCCCAGCATTTT; cdr3_aa: CASSSRGTGGDQPQHF
d_call: -; v_call: TRBV11-2; j_call: TRBJ2-3; clone_size: few; cdr3_nt: TGTGCCAGCAGCTTAAGCCCACACATTACAGATACGCAGTATTTT; cdr3_aa: CASSLSPHITDTQYF
d_call: -; v_call: TRBV3-1; j_call: TRBJ2-5; clone_size: many; cdr3_nt: TGTGCCAGCAGCAAAACCCCTCAAGACATTCAAGAGACCCAGTACTTC; cdr3_aa: CASSKTPQDIQETQYF
d_call: TRBD1; v_call: TRBV18; j_call: TRBJ2-3; clone_size: -; cdr3_nt: TGTGCCAGCTCACCCGGGACAGGGAGCACAGATACGCAGTATTTT; cdr3_aa: CASSPGTGSTDTQYF
d_call: -; v_call: TRBV7-3; j_call: TRBJ1-2; clone_size: few; cdr3_nt: TGTGCCAGCAGCTCCCCCGGGCGGCAGTTCTACACCTTC; cdr3_aa: CASSSPGRQFYTF
d_call: -; v_call: TRBV4-1; j_call: TRBJ2-1; clone_size: many; cdr3_nt: TGCGCCAGCAGCCAAGAACCCCACGCCTACAATGAGCAGTTCTTC; cdr3_aa: CASSQEPHAYNEQFF
d_call: -; v_call: TRBV4-3; j_call: TRBJ1-1; clone_size: few; cdr3_nt: TGCGCCAGCAGCCAAACAGAGAACACTGAAGCTTTCTTT; cdr3_aa: CASSQTENTEAFF
d_call: TRBD1; v_call: TRBV6-5; j_call: TRBJ1-1; clone_size: many; cdr3_nt: TGTGCCAGCAGTTACACCTGGGGACAGGGAACTGAAGCTTTCTTT; cdr3_aa: CASSYTWGQGTEAFF
d_call: -; v_call: TRBV5-1; j_call: TRBJ2-5; clone_size: many; cdr3_nt: TGCGCCAGCAGCTTTGGCGCAGGGACCCAGTACTTC; cdr3_aa: CASSFGAGTQYF
d_call: -; v_call: TRBV7-2; j_call: TRBJ2-7; clone_size: few; cdr3_nt: TGTGCCAGCAGCTTTTTAGGGGAGTACGAGCAGTACTTC; cdr3_aa: CASSFLGEYEQYF
d_call: -; v_call: TRBV24-1; j_call: TRBJ2-3; clone_size: many; cdr3_nt: TGTGCCACCAGTGATTCGGGTCCCCAGGGCGATACGCAGTATTTT; cdr3_aa: CATSDSGPQGDTQYF
d_call: TRBD1; v_call: TRBV12-3/TRBV12-4; j_call: TRBJ1-5; clone_size: many; cdr3_nt: TGTGCCAGCAGTCTACGACAGGGTCCTAACAATCAGCCCCAGCATTTT; cdr3_aa: CASSLRQGPNNQPQHF
d_call: -; v_call: TRBV7-9; j_call: TRBJ2-5; clone_size: many; cdr3_nt: TGTGCCAGCATGACTTGGTGGGGAGAGACCCAGTACTTC; cdr3_aa: CASMTWWGETQYF
d_call: -; v_call: TRBV6-2/TRBV6-3; j_call: TRBJ2-2; clone_size: -; cdr3_nt: TGTGCCAGCAGCACCTTCACGGCCGGGGAGCTGTTTTTT; cdr3_aa: CASSTFTAGELFF
d_call: TRBD1; v_call: TRBV25-1; j_call: TRBJ1-5; clone_size: few; cdr3_nt: TGTGCCAGCAGTGGACAGGGCGAACAGCCCCAGCATTTT; cdr3_aa: CASSGQGEQPQHF
d_call: TRBD2; v_call: TRBV6-2/TRBV6-3; j_call: TRBJ2-4; clone_size: many; cdr3_nt: TGTGCCAGCAGTTTGGGACTAGCGGGAGTCAAAAACATTCAGTACTTC; cdr3_aa: CASSLGLAGVKNIQYF
d_call: -; v_call: TRBV9; j_call: TRBJ2-1; clone_size: many; cdr3_nt: TGTGCCAGCAGCGTAGGTGAGCCCCATCGTCGCGGCCAGTTCTTC; cdr3_aa: CASSVGEPHRRGQFF
d_call: -; v_call: TRBV11-3; j_call: TRBJ1-5; clone_size: many; cdr3_nt: TGTGCCAGCAGCCGCAACGGACATAATAGCAATCAGCCCCAGCATTTT; cdr3_aa: CASSRNGHNSNQPQHF
d_call: -; v_call: TRBV5-4; j_call: TRBJ1-6; clone_size: -; cdr3_nt: TGTGCCAGCAGCCTAGACATGGGCTCCTATAATTCACCCCTCCACTTT; cdr3_aa: CASSLDMGSYNSPLHF